This entry features one T cell receptor beta chain sequence. No antigen is known for it. Method: immunoSEQ multiplex PCR; TCRdb's copy keeps in-frame clones and lacks some. The top ten clones hold about 5% of a sample with 65,000 to 85,000 clones, around nine tenths of them seen once. The data belong to a study of T cell responses to AZD1222 COVID-19 vaccine. Study overall: Second doses at about 4 or about 12 weeks were pooled.

Study conclusions and caveats: Unmutated variant regions are reportedly targeted by nearly half of spike-specific TCRs. Scientists sampled the repertoires only once the peak T cell response had passed.

CDR3 length: 15 residues. V gave up 7 bases and J gave up 7 bases; unmatched junction bases: 10. The J gene is TRBJ1-4, the V gene TRBV6-7, with 9 bases matching TRBD1. TRBV6-7 has ORF status, its function being uncertain. Sequenced material: peripheral blood, taken on day 0 of AZD1222 vaccination. The TCR originated in an adult in good health. The CDR3 nucleotides read TGTGCCAGCACCAACAGGGGGCAGGAGGGTGAAAAACTGTTTTTT. This gives the protein CASTNRGQEGEKLFF.